The 22 T cell receptor beta chains presented below share a single source sample, sequenced in a study of STAT5B mutations in CD4+ large granular lymphocyte leukemia. Repertoires were generated with immunoSEQ multiplex PCR, while TCRdb's copy carries only in-frame clones and drops some. The top ten clones hold over 25% of a sample with about 21,000 clones, 70% of them seen once. Sequencing was done on a sample of CD4+ T cells from blood buffy coats. Source of these receptors: a human donor in good health.

This CDR3 reads CASSLGQGDTGELFF. CDR3 DNA sequence: TGTGCCAGCAGCCTAGGACAGGGGGACACCGGGGAGCTGTTTTTT. The V gene is TRBV11-3, the J gene TRBJ2-2; TRBD1 matches 10 bases. V shed 5 bases, J shed 3 bases, and the junction held 3 bases outside the gene matches. Germline assignment: CDR1 SGHNT and CDR2 YENEEA. This CDR3 spans 15 amino acids.

The V call is TRBV7-9, the J call TRBJ1-1, with 7 bases aligning to TRBD1. With 5 bases clipped from V and 10 bases from J, the junction kept 7 bases outside the gene matches. CDR1 SEHNR and CDR2 FQNEAQ come from the germline V gene (reference sequence). The CDR3 is made up of 12 amino acids. As DNA, the CDR3 is TGTGCCAGCAGCCCAGGACAGGTGGGAGCTTTCTTT. Its translation is CASSPGQVGAFF.

This clone showed up just a few times. The chain links TRBV6-1 to TRBJ1-5; D remains unclear. The ends were cut back, 1 base at V and 4 bases at J, with 11 bases in the middle. Germline V gene lookup returns CDR1 MNHNS and CDR2 SASEGT. This CDR3 comprises 15 residues. The CDR3 spells CASSEGNTDNQPQHF. CDR3 sequence (DNA): TGTGCCAGCAGTGAAGGGAACACCGATAATCAGCCCCAGCATTTT.

This clone occurred a few times. This chain uses TRBV2 with TRBJ1-2; 12 nucleotides line up with TRBD1. The V segment lost 9 bases and the J segment 8 bases; nucleotides outside the gene matches: 10. Germline loops: CDR1 SNHLY, CDR2 FYNNEI. The CDR3 runs to 14 residues. The chain's CDR3 is CASSPGQGARGYTF. As DNA, the CDR3 is TGTGCCAGTTCGCCGGGACAGGGGGCGCGCGGCTACACCTTC.

The chain couples TRBV7-2 to TRBJ1-1, with TRBD1 identical over 10 bases. After removal of 5 bases from V and 4 bases from J, the junction contained 4 bases not matched to a gene. Germline lookup yields CDR1 SGHTA and CDR2 FQGNSA. This CDR3 comprises 14 residues. The CDR3 sequence is CASSSRQGATEAFF. As DNA, the CDR3 is TGTGCCAGCAGCAGTCGACAGGGGGCCACTGAAGCTTTCTTT.

This chain joins TRBV7-9 and TRBJ2-2, with D possibly TRBD1 on 5 matching bases. Between the trimmed V and J ends, which lost 0 bases and 10 bases, there was a span of 12 bases. CDR1 SEHNR and CDR2 FQNEAQ come from the germline V gene (reference sequence). The CDR3 covers 14 residues. The CDR3 DNA sequence: TGTGCCAGCAGCTTAGCCGGCAGGGCCCCGGAGCTGTTTTTT. Amino acids: CASSLAGRAPELFF.

This chain uses TRBV30 with TRBJ2-5, with unresolved D. The CDR3 is 13 residues long. V was clipped by 3 bases and J by 3 bases, with 11 bases between them. Germline V gene sequence: CDR1 GTSNPN, CDR2 SVGIG (reference sequence). In nucleotides, the CDR3 is TGTGCCTGGAGCGTGCTACTCAAAGAGACCCAGTACTTC. This sequence encodes CAWSVLLKETQYF.

The V and J genes are TRBV5-1 and TRBJ2-1; 8 nucleotides align to TRBD2. V shed 4 bases and J 4 bases; nucleotides not matched to a gene: 7. The CDR3 runs to 15 residues. Germline loops: CDR1 SGHRS, CDR2 YFSETQ. CDR3 amino acids: CASSLTSGEYNEQFF. The CDR3 DNA reads as TGCGCCAGCAGCCTCACTAGCGGAGAGTACAATGAGCAGTTCTTC.

The V call is TRBV28, the J call TRBJ1-2, with no clear D. Trimming left V 6 bases short and J 1 base short, with 12 bases between. Per the germline V gene, CDR1 is MDHEN and CDR2 is SYDVKM. The CDR3 has 14 amino acids. CDR3 region: CASRTPKDNYGYTF. The CDR3 nucleotides are TGTGCCAGCAGAACACCGAAAGATAACTATGGCTACACCTTC.

This rearrangement joins TRBV6-6 to TRBJ1-1; TRBD1 agrees at 7 bases. The V segment lost 5 bases and the J segment 1 base; nucleotides outside the gene matches: 7. This CDR3 contains 15 residues. The germline V gene encodes CDR1 MNHNY and CDR2 SVGAGI (reference sequence). CDR3 bases: TGTGCCAGCAGTGGGAGGACAGGTCAGAACACTGAAGCTTTCTTT. Protein sequence: CASSGRTGQNTEAFF.

The CDR3 loop is CASSSRTPNTEAFF. CDR3 DNA sequence: TGTGCCAGCAGCTCACGGACCCCGAACACTGAAGCTTTCTTT. This chain joins TRBV7-8 and TRBJ1-1; D unclear. Germline CDR1 is SGHVS and CDR2 is FQNEAQ. Trimming took 4 bases from V and 1 from J, leaving 10 bases between them. There are 14 residues in the CDR3.

The chain has TRBV19 and TRBJ2-5; a possible D gene is TRBD2 (5 bases). V dropped 7 bases and J dropped 2 bases, with 11 bases sitting between them. CDR3 size: 13 residues. Germline V CDR1 and CDR2: LNHDA, SQIVND (reference sequence). Written as DNA, the CDR3 is TGTGCCAGTACCCAGCGACTACAAGAGACCCAGTACTTC. Translation: CASTQRLQETQYF.

The rearrangement links TRBV5-1 to TRBJ1-4; 9 positions match TRBD1. The CDR3 loop spans 15 amino acids. Germline V gives CDR1 SGHRS, CDR2 YFSETQ. The junction had 8 bases not matched to a gene; V was cut back by 5 bases and J by 6 bases. CDR3 loop: CASRIQGALHEKLFF. Written as DNA, the CDR3 is TGCGCCAGCAGGATACAGGGGGCTTTACATGAAAAACTGTTTTTT.

The rearrangement uses TRBV10-3 and TRBJ1-1; no reliable D call. Germline V lookup: CDR1 ENHRY, CDR2 SYGVKD. Trimming took 2 bases from V and 0 from J, leaving 7 bases between them. The CDR3 is 14 residues long. For the CDR3, the DNA is TGTGCCATCAGTGAGCTGAACGTGAACACTGAAGCTTTCTTT. Residues: CAISELNVNTEAFF.

The chain uses TRBV7-8 and TRBJ2-1; 8 bases align to TRBD2. Per the germline V gene, CDR1 is SGHVS and CDR2 is FQNEAQ. V was pared by 2 bases and J by 1 base, with 4 bases of the junction left unmatched. The length of the CDR3 is 16 residues. Written as DNA, the CDR3 is TGTGCCAGCAGCTTAAGGGCGGGAGGATCCTACAATGAGCAGTTCTTC. Its translation: CASSLRAGGSYNEQFF.

This clone was observed a few times. This chain links TRBV5-1 with TRBJ1-1; D may be TRBD1 (5 bases). This CDR3 has 13 amino acids. V was trimmed by 0 bases and J by 4 bases, leaving 7 bases between them. Germline lookup yields CDR1 SGHRS and CDR2 YFSETQ. CDR3 in amino acids: CASSLGQPTEAFF. In nucleotides, the CDR3 is TGCGCCAGCAGCTTGGGACAGCCCACTGAAGCTTTCTTT.

The chain has TRBV4-3 and TRBJ1-1, with D unclear. The CDR3 length is 14 residues. CDR1 is LGHNA, CDR2 YSLEER, per germline. V was cut by 1 base and J by 3 bases, with 9 bases left in between. The CDR3 DNA follows: TGCGCCAGCAGCCAAGGGCCCGGGTACACTGAAGCTTTCTTT. This sequence encodes CASSQGPGYTEAFF.

This sequence joins TRBV7-8 and TRBJ1-5; D unresolved. The CDR3 has 13 residues. Germline CDR1 reads SGHVS; CDR2 reads FQNEAQ. Trimming took 1 base from V and 0 from J, leaving 1 base between them. CDR3 nucleotide sequence: TGTGCCAGCAGCTTAGATAGCAATCAGCCCCAGCATTTT. Protein: CASSLDSNQPQHF.

The chain links TRBV4-3 to TRBJ2-2; D may be TRBD1 (6 bases). The CDR3 is 17 amino acids. The V gene lost 0 bases and the J gene lost 6 bases, with 17 bases spanning the gap. Germline CDR1 LGHNA, CDR2 YSLEER. CDR3 coding DNA: TGCGCCAGCAGCCAAGAGGGCCTGGGGGCTTATCCCGGGGAGCTGTTTTTT. This codes for CASSQEGLGAYPGELFF.

The chain is built from TRBV5-1 and TRBJ1-4; D unresolved. The CDR3 runs 15 residues. The germline V gene encodes CDR1 SGHRS and CDR2 YFSETQ. Trimming shortened V by 0 bases and J by 2 bases, and 8 bases separated the two germline ends. CDR3 protein: CASSLERATNEKLFF. CDR3 nucleotide sequence: TGCGCCAGCAGCTTGGAAAGGGCCACTAATGAAAAACTGTTTTTT.

The sample holds one count of this clone. V and J are TRBV7-9 and TRBJ2-6, with D possibly TRBD1 on 6 matching bases. Germline V gene lookup returns CDR1 SEHNR and CDR2 FQNEAQ (reference sequence). The V end was cut by 5 bases, the J end by 3 bases, with 14 bases between. The CDR3 contains 16 residues. The CDR3 reads CASSLTGLGGANVLTF. The CDR3 DNA reads TGTGCCAGCAGCCTGACAGGCCTAGGTGGGGCCAACGTCCTGACTTTC.

The V gene is TRBV11-2, the J gene TRBJ2-7, with 7 bases fitting TRBD1. V gave up 5 bases and J gave up 6 bases; unmatched junction bases: 16. The CDR3 sequence is 16 residues long. In germline, CDR1 is SGHAT, CDR2 FQNNGV. The CDR3 spells CASSRLENDRVGEQYF. CDR3 bases: TGTGCCAGCAGCCGATTGGAGAACGACAGGGTAGGCGAGCAGTACTTC.